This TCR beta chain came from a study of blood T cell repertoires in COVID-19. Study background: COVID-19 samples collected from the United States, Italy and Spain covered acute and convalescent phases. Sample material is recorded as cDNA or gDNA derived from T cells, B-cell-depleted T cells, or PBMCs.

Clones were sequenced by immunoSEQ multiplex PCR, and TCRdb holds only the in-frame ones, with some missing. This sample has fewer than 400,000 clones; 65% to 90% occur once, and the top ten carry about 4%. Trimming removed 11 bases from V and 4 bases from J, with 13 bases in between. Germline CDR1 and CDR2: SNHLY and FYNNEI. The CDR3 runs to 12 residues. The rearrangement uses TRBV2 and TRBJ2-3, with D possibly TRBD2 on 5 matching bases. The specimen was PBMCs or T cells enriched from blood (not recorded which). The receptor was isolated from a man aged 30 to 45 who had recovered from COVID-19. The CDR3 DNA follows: TGTGCCGGGGAAGCGGTGGCAGATACGCAGTATTTT. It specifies CAGEAVADTQYF.